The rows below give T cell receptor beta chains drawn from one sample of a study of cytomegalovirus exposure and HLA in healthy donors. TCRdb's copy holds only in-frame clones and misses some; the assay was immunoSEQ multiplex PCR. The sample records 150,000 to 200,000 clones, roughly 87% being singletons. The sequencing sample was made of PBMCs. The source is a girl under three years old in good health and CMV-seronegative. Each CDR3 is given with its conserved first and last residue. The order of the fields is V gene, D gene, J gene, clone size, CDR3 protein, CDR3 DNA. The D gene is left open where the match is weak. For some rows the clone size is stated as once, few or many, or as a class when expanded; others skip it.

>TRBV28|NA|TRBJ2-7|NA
CASSLTSGYEQYF
TGTGCCAGCAGTTTAACGAGCGGGTACGAGCAGTACTTC
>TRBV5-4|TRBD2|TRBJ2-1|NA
CASSLGGLAGAYNEQFF
TGTGCCAGCAGCTTGGGGGGACTAGCGGGGGCCTACAATGAGCAGTTCTTC
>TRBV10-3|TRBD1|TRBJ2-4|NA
CAISEEDRGTQYF
TGTGCCATCAGTGAGGAGGACAGGGGGACACAGTACTTC
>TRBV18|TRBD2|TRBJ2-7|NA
CASSPSGDYEQYF
TGTGCCAGCTCACCGAGCGGGGACTACGAGCAGTACTTC
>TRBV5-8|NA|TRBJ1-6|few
CASSFSQGYNSPLHF
TGTGCCAGCAGCTTCTCCCAGGGGTATAATTCACCCCTCCACTTT
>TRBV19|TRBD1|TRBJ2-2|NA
CASRVDREGNTGELFF
TGTGCCAGTAGGGTGGACAGGGAAGGAAACACCGGGGAGCTGTTTTTT
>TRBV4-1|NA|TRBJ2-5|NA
CASSQAQARETQYF
TGCGCCAGCAGCCAAGCTCAAGCGCGGGAGACCCAGTACTTC
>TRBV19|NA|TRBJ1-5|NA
CASTSQGSNQPQHF
TGTGCCAGTACGTCCCAGGGGAGCAATCAGCCCCAGCATTTT
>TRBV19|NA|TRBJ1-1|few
CASSIWGEAFF
TGTGCCAGTAGTATATGGGGCGAAGCTTTCTTT
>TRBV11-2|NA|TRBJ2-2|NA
CASSLVSMRQLANTGELFF
TGTGCCAGCAGCTTAGTTAGTATGCGACAGCTAGCGAACACCGGGGAGCTGTTTTTT
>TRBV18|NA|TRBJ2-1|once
CASSPSQVISYNEQFF
TGTGCCAGCTCACCATCGCAGGTAATTTCCTACAATGAGCAGTTCTTC
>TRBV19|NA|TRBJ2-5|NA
CASSIYKLAQEAQYF
TGTGCCAGTAGTATCTACAAACTAGCCCAAGAGGCCCAGTACTTC
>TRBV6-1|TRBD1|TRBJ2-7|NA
CASGTGYYEQYF
TGTGCCAGCGGGACAGGCTACTACGAGCAGTACTTC
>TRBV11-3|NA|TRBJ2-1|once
CASRLRSNEQFF
TGTGCCAGCAGACTACGGTCCAATGAGCAGTTCTTC
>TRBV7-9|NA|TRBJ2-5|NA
CASSPYLGVEETQYF
TGTGCCAGCAGCCCATACCTAGGGGTCGAAGAGACCCAGTACTTC
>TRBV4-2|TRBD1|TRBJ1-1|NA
CASSPLVGTGGTEAFF
TGTGCCAGCAGCCCCTTAGTCGGGACAGGGGGCACTGAAGCTTTCTTT
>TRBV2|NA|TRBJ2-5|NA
CASSEWLIQETQYF
TGTGCCAGCAGTGAATGGCTGATTCAAGAGACCCAGTACTTC
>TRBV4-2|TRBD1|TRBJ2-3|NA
CASSQTLRDRDDTQYF
TGTGCCAGCAGCCAAACCCTCCGGGACAGGGATGATACGCAGTATTTT
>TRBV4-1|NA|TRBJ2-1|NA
CASSPRGGGSKFF
TGCGCCAGCAGCCCCCGTGGGGGCGGGTCTAAGTTCTTC
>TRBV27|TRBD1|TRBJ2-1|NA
CASSLRTGGNEQFF
TGTGCCAGCAGTTTACGTACAGGGGGCAATGAGCAGTTCTTC
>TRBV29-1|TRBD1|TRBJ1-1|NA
CSVRTGGGTEAFF
TGCAGCGTTCGGACAGGGGGGGGCACTGAAGCTTTCTTT
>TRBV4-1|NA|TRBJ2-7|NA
CASSQEGGILGEQYF
TGCGCCAGCAGCCAAGAGGGCGGGATTCTTGGCGAGCAGTACTTC
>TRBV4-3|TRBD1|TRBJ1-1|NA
CASSQDIRQGATEAFF
TGCGCCAGCAGCCAAGATATCCGACAGGGGGCGACTGAAGCTTTCTTT
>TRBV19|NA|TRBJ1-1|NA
CASSIAGGWKVFF
TGTGCCAGTAGTATAGCTGGGGGCTGGAAGGTTTTCTTT
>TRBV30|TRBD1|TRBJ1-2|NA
CAWSGSSDRSYGYTF
TGTGCCTGGAGTGGATCCTCGGACAGGAGCTATGGCTACACCTTC
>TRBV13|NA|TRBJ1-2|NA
CASSLTQNYGYTF
TGTGCCAGCAGCTTAACGCAGAACTATGGCTACACCTTC
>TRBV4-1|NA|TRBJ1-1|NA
CASSQGGFSTEAFF
TGCGCCAGCAGCCAAGGCGGGTTCAGCACTGAAGCTTTCTTT
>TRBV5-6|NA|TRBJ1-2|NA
CASSLFQDGYTF
TGTGCCAGCAGCTTGTTTCAGGATGGCTACACCTTC
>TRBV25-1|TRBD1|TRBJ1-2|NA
CASSELGDRGLSGYTF
TGTGCCAGCAGTGAATTGGGGGACAGGGGGCTGTCTGGCTACACCTTC
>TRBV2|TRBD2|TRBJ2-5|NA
CASSLSSGGKTQYF
TGTGCCAGCAGTTTATCTAGCGGGGGAAAGACCCAGTACTTC
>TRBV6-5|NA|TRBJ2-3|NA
CASSYDSTDTQYF
TGTGCCAGCAGTTACGACTCCACAGATACGCAGTATTTT
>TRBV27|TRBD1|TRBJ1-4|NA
CASSQTGRGEKLFF
TGTGCCAGCAGCCAGACAGGGAGAGGGGAAAAACTGTTTTTT
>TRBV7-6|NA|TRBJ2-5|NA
CASSLDARGAETQYF
TGTGCCAGCAGCTTAGACGCCCGGGGAGCGGAGACCCAGTACTTC
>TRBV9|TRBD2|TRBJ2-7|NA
CASSALGTSVYEQYF
TGTGCCAGCAGCGCCCTGGGGACTAGCGTTTACGAGCAGTACTTC
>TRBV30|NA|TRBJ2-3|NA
CAWTTSADTQYF
TGTGCCTGGACTACTAGTGCAGATACGCAGTATTTT
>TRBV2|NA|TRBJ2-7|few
CASSSGTYEQYF
TGTGCCAGCAGTTCCGGGACCTACGAGCAGTACTTC
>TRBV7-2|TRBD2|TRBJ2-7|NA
CASSPKAGAYEQYF
TGTGCCAGCAGCCCTAAGGCGGGGGCCTACGAGCAGTACTTC
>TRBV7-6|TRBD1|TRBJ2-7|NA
CASSLEGWTGSSEQYF
TGTGCCAGCAGCCTAGAGGGCTGGACAGGATCCTCCGAGCAGTACTTC
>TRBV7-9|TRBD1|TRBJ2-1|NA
CASSWDRTYNEQFF
TGTGCCAGCAGCTGGGACAGAACCTACAATGAGCAGTTCTTC
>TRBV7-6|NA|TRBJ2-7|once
CASSERAGPYEQYF
TGTGCCAGCAGCGAAAGGGCAGGGCCCTACGAGCAGTACTTC
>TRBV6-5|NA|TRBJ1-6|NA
CASSYWQGNSPLHF
TGTGCCAGCAGTTACTGGCAGGGCAATTCACCCCTCCACTTT
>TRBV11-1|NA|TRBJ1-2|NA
CAQLLGGRSNYGYTF
TGTGCCCAATTGCTTGGGGGCCGTTCTAACTATGGCTACACCTTC
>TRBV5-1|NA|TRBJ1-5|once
CASKGDKNQPQHF
TGCGCCAGCAAAGGGGACAAAAATCAGCCCCAGCATTTT
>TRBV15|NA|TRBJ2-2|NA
CATRTGFFAGELFF
TGTGCCACCAGGACGGGATTCTTCGCCGGGGAGCTGTTTTTT
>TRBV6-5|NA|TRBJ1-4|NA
CASSSNRAGDEKLFF
TGTGCCAGCAGCTCTAACAGGGCTGGCGACGAAAAACTGTTTTTT
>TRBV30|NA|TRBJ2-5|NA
CAWSELLGRGETQYF
TGTGCCTGGAGTGAGCTGTTAGGGCGAGGGGAGACCCAGTACTTC
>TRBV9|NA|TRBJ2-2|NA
CASSVEGLNTGELFF
TGTGCCAGCAGCGTAGAAGGACTAAACACCGGGGAGCTGTTTTTT
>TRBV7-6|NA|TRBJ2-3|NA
CASSSTRLVSTDTQYF
TGTGCCAGCAGTTCTACCCGACTAGTTAGCACAGATACGCAGTATTTT
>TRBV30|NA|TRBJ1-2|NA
CAWSVQGVYGYTF
TGTGCCTGGAGTGTACAAGGGGTCTACGGCTACACCTTC
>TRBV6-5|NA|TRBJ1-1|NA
CASSYDSRGTEAFF
TGTGCCAGCAGTTACGATTCTCGGGGCACTGAAGCTTTCTTT
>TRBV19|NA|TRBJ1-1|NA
CASSMTLNTEAFF
TGTGCCAGTAGTATGACTCTGAACACTGAAGCTTTCTTT
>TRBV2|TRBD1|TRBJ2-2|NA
CASSATGTGTGTGELFF
TGTGCCAGCAGTGCCACCGGGACAGGCACGGGGACCGGGGAGCTGTTTTTT
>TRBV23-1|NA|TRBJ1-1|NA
CASSQSPENTEAFF
TGCGCCAGCAGTCAATCGCCAGAGAACACTGAAGCTTTCTTT
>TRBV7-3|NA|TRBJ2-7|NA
CASSLVRGTGDFSYEQYF
TGTGCCAGCAGCTTAGTGCGCGGTACAGGGGACTTCTCCTACGAGCAGTACTTC
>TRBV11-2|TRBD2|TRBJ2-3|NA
CASSLNIAGGPLGTDTQYF
TGTGCCAGCAGCTTAAATATAGCGGGAGGTCCCCTGGGCACAGATACGCAGTATTTT
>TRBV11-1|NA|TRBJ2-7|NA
CASSPNAGYEQYF
TGTGCCAGCAGCCCCAACGCAGGGTACGAGCAGTACTTC
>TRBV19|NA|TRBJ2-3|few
CASSISKLGRTDTQYF
TGTGCCAGTAGTATCTCTAAACTAGGAAGAACAGATACGCAGTATTTT
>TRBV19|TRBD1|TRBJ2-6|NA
CASLTQGRAGANVLTF
TGTGCCAGTCTCACACAGGGGCGGGCTGGGGCCAACGTCCTGACTTTC